What follows are 4 T cell receptor beta chains derived from one specimen sequenced in a study of CD8+ T cells in alopecia areata. Treatment given: oral pan-JAK inhibitor, 5-10 mg twice daily. The authors extracted RNA and reverse transcribed it into cDNA as the sequencing template. The data were produced by immunoSEQ multiplex PCR, yet TCRdb's version contains in-frame clones alone and is incomplete. The sample lists over 90,000 clones, 85% to 90% seen once, with 11% in the top ten. The sequenced sample was CD8+ T cells sorted from blood, obtained at approximately week 30, from a patient treated with tofacitinib. The receptors stem from a human donor with alopecia areata.

The V and J genes are TRBV11-1 and TRBJ2-1; a possible D gene is TRBD1 (5 bases). V gave up 1 base and J gave up 10 bases, with 11 bases separating them. Germline V gene lookup returns CDR1 SGHAT and CDR2 FQDESV (reference sequence). The CDR3 spans 13 residues. The DNA for the CDR3 is TGTGCCAGCAGCTTAGGCCAGGGCTGGGAGCAGTTCTTC. Translation gives CASSLGQGWEQFF. The full variable domain, rest sourced from reference TRBV11-1 and TRBJ2-1, is EAEVAQSPRYKITEKSQAVAFWCDPISGHATLYWYRQILGQGPELLVQFQDESVVDDSQLPKDRFSAERLKGVDSTLKIQPAELGDSAMYLCASSLGQGWEQFFGPGTRLTVL.

The CDR3 DNA is TGTGCCAGCAGTTGGAGCGGACTAGCCAATGAGCAGTTCTTC. This sequence encodes CASSWSGLANEQFF. The V gene is TRBV27, the J gene TRBJ2-1, with 8 bases that match TRBD2. Germline V gene data show CDR1 as MNHEY and CDR2 as SMNVEV (reference sequence). The CDR3 has 14 residues. V gave up 4 bases and J gave up 6 bases; unmatched junction bases: 5.

V gene TRBV5-1 combines with J gene TRBJ2-7, with D possibly being TRBD2 (6 bases). V was cut by 3 bases and J by 7 bases, with 29 bases left in between. The CDR3 consists of 18 residues. Germline CDR1 reads SGHRS; CDR2 reads YFSETQ. For the CDR3, the DNA is TGCGCCAGCAGCTCCCGACCCGGGACTCTGGACCCACGAAGGGAGCAGTACTTC. This codes for CASSSRPGTLDPRREQYF.

This clone came up once. The V and J genes are TRBV2 and TRBJ2-6; no reliable D call. In germline, CDR1 is SNHLY, CDR2 FYNNEI. V lost 6 bases and J lost 3, with 15 bases in between. The length of the CDR3 is 16 residues. DNA for the CDR3: TGTGCCAGCAGGGAAAGGATTGGGTTTGGGGCCAACGTCCTGACTTTC. This sequence encodes CASRERIGFGANVLTF.